The clone carrying this T cell receptor beta chain was observed once. The data originate from a study of CD8 T cells in Susac syndrome. An input of about 0.45 to 1 ug of RNA was subjected to reverse transcription using random hexamers. MiXCR was run by TCRdb on the immunoSEQ multiplex PCR reads, yielding one entry per CDR3 protein. The repertoire holds under 200,000 distinct CDR3 sequences, with 90% to 95% as singletons. Unmatched junction bases numbered 3, after V lost 0 bases and J lost 1 base. CDR3 length equals 17 residues. From germline, CDR1 is LGHDT and CDR2 YNNKEL (reference sequence). CD8+ and CD4+ blood T cells underwent TCR beta sequencing. The healthy controls were matched to patients by age and sex.

The clonotype comes from a human donor in good health. V gene TRBV3-1 combines with J gene TRBJ2-1; 10 nucleotides agree with TRBD2. The sample consisted of CD4+ T cells from PBMCs. The CDR3 DNA sequence: TGTGCCAGCAGCCAAGAGCCTAGCGGGAGTTCCTACAATGAGCAGTTCTTC. Encoded protein: CASSQEPSGSSYNEQFF.